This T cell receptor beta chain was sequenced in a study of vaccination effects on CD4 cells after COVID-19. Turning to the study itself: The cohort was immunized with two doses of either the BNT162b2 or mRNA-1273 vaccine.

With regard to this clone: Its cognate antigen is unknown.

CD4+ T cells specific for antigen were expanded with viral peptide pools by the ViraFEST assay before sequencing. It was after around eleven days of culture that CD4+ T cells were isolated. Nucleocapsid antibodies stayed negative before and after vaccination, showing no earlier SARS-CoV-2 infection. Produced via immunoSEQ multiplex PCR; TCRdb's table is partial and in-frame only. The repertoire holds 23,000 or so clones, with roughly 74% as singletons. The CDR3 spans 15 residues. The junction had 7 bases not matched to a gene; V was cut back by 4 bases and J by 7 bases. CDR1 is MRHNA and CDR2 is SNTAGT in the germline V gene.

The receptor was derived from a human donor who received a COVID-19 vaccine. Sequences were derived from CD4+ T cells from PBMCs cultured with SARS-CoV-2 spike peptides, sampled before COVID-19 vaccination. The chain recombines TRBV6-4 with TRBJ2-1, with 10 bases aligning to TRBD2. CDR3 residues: CASSGSGGASNEQFF. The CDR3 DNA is TGTGCCAGCAGTGGGAGCGGGGGGGCCTCAAATGAGCAGTTCTTC.